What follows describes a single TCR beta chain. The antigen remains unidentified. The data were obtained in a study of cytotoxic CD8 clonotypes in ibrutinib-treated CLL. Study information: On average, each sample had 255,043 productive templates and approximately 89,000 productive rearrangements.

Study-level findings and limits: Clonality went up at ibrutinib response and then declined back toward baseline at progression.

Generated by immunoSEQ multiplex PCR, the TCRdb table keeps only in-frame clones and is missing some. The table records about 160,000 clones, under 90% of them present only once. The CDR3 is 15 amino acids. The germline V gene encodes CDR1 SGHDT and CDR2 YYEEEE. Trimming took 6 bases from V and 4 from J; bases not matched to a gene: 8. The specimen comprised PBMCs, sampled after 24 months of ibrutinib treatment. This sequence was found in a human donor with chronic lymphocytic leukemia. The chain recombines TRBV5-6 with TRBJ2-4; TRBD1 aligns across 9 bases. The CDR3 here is CASNDVGQGKNIQYF. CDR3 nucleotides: TGTGCCAGCAACGACGTGGGACAGGGAAAAAACATTCAGTACTTC.